The T cell receptor beta chain described here comes from a study of cytomegalovirus exposure and HLA in healthy donors. The CDR3 contains 15 residues. Germline-derived CDR1 and CDR2 are MGHRA and YSYEKL. The ends lost 1 base at V and 3 bases at J; junction bases unmatched: 4. PCR used 60 Vbeta primers and 13 Jbeta primers. The table came from immunoSEQ multiplex PCR; TCRdb's copy has only in-frame clones and leaves some out. The table records about 170,000 clones, roughly 80% of them present only once. Study-wide results and limits: Investigators reported fewer than 200 TCR beta chains as tied to cytomegalovirus. Within an earlier analysis, most TCR beta V segments proved productive either about 87% or about 30% of the time.

This clone turned up a few times. No antigen is known for it. The chain combines TRBV4-1 with TRBJ1-1, with 8 bases fitting TRBD1. The sequenced sample consisted of PBMCs. The receptor comes from a male donor in good health and CMV-seronegative. The CDR3 is CASSQGDRSYTEAFF. As DNA, the CDR3 is TGCGCCAGCAGCCAAGGGGACAGGAGCTACACTGAAGCTTTCTTT.